The entry below describes one TCR beta chain. The data were taken from a study of blood T cell repertoires in COVID-19. Turning to the study itself: Italy, Spain and the United States were the sources of the convalescent and acute COVID-19 samples.

The ends were cut back, 9 bases at V and 5 bases at J, with 19 bases in the middle. Germline CDR1 and CDR2: SNHLY and FYNNEI. The CDR3 covers 14 residues. TCRdb's copy holds only in-frame clones and misses some; the assay was immunoSEQ multiplex PCR. The data hold roughly 220,000 clones, with about four fifths observed a single time. The TCR originated in a woman of 80 years or more with COVID-19, enrolled during active disease. The chain couples TRBV2 to TRBJ1-2; D is unclear. The material sequenced was peripheral blood. CDR3 in DNA: TGTGCCAGTCAACCGCAAGCGTCTACTTATGGCTACACCTTC. Translation gives CASQPQASTYGYTF.